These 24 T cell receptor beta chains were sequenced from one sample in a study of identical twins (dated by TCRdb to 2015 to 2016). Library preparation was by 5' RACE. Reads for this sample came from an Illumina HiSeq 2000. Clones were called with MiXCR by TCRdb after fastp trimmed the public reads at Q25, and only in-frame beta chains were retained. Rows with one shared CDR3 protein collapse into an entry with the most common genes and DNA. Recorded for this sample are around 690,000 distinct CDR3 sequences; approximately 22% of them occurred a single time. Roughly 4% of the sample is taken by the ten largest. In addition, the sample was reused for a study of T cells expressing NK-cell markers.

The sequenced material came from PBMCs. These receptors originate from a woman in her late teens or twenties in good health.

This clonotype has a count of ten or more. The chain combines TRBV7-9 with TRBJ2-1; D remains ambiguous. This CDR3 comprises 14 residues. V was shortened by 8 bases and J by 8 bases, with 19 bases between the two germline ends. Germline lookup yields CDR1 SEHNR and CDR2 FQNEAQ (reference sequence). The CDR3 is CASSGRRTLYEQFF. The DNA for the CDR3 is TGTGCCAGCTCGGGCCGCCGAACCCTCTATGAGCAGTTCTTC.

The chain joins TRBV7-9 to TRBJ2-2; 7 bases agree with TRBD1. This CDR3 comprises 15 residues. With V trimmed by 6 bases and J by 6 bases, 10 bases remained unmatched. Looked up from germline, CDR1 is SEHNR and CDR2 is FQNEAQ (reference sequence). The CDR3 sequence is CASRSTGKGAGELFF. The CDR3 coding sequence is TGTGCCAGCAGATCGACAGGGAAAGGGGCCGGGGAGCTGTTTTTT.

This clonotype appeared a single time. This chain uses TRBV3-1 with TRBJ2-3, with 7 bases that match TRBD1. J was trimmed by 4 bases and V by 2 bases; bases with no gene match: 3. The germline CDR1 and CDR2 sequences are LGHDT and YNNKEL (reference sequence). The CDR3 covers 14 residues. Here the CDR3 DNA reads TGTGCCAGCAGCCAACAGGGGGTAGCAGATACGCAGTATTTT. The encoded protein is CASSQQGVADTQYF.

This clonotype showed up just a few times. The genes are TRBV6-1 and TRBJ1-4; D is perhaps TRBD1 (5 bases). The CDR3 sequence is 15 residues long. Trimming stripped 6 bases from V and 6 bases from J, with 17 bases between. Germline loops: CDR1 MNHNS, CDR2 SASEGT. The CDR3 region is CASRSSGTEYEKLFF. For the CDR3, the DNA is TGTGCCAGCAGGAGCTCCGGGACGGAATATGAAAAACTGTTTTTT.

The CDR3 DNA sequence: TGTGCCAGCAGCCCACAGAAGTGGGGGGTCGATCGGCAGTACTTC. The encoded protein is CASSPQKWGVDRQYF. This chain joins TRBV9 and TRBJ2-7; maybe TRBD2 (6 bases). The germline V gene encodes CDR1 SGDLS and CDR2 YYNGEE. The CDR3 contains 15 residues. Between the trimmed V and J ends, which lost 4 bases and 9 bases, there was a span of 23 bases.

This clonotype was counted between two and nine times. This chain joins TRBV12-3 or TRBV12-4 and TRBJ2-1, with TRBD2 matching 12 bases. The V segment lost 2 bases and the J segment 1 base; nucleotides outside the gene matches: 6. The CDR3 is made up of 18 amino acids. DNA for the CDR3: TGTGCCAGCAGTTTAACCGGGACTAGCGGGCGATCCTACAATGAGCAGTTCTTC. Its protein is CASSLTGTSGRSYNEQFF.

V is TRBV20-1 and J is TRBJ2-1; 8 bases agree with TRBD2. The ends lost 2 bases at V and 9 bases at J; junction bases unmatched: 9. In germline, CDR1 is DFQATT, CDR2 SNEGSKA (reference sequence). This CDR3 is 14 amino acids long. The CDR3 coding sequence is TGCAGTGCTAGACTAGCGGGTTCATTGGCTGAGCAGTTCTTC. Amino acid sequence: CSARLAGSLAEQFF.

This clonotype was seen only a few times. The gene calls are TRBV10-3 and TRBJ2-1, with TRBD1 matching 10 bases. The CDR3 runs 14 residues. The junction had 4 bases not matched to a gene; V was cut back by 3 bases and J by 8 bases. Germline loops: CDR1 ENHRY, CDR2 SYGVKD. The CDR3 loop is CAISDGTGVDEQFF. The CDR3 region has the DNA TGTGCCATCAGTGATGGGACAGGGGTCGATGAGCAGTTCTTC.

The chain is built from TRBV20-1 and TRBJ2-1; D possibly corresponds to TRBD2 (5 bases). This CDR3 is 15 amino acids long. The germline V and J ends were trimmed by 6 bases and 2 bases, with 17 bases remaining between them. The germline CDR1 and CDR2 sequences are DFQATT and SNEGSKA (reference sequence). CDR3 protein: CSAVTTRRAYNEQFF. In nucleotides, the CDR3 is TGCAGTGCCGTTACTACTAGACGTGCCTACAATGAGCAGTTCTTC.

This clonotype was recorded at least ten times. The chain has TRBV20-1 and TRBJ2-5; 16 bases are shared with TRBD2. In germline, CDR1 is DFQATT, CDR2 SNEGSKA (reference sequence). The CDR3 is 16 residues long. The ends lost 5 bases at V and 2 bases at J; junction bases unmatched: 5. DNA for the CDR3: TGCAGTGCTTTAGGGACTAGCGGGGGGGCTCAAGAGACCCAGTACTTC. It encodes CSALGTSGGAQETQYF.

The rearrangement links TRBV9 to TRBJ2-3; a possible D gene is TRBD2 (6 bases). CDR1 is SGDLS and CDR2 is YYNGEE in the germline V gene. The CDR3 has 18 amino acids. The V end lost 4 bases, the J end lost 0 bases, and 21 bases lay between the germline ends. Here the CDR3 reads CASSPPIAVEQSTDTQYF. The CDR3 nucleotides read TGTGCCAGCAGCCCACCAATAGCGGTTGAGCAAAGCACAGATACGCAGTATTTT.

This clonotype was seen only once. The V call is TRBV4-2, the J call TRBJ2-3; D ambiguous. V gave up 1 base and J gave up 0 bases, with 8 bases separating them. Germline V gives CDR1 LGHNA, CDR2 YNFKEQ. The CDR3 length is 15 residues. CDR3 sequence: CASSQAPTSTDTQYF. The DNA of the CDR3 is TGTGCCAGCAGCCAAGCCCCAACGAGCACAGATACGCAGTATTTT.

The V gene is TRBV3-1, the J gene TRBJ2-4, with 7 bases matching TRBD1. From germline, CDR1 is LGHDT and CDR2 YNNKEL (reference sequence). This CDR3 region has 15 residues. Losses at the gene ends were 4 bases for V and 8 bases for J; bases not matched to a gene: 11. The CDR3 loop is CASSLGTGDVDIQYF. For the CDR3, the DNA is TGTGCCAGCAGCCTGGGAACAGGGGATGTAGACATTCAGTACTTC.

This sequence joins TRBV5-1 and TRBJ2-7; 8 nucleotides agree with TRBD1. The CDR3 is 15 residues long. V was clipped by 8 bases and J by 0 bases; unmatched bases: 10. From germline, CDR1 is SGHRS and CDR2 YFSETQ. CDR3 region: CASYRGSSSSYEQYF. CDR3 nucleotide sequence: TGCGCCAGTTACAGGGGGTCCTCAAGCTCCTACGAGCAGTACTTC.

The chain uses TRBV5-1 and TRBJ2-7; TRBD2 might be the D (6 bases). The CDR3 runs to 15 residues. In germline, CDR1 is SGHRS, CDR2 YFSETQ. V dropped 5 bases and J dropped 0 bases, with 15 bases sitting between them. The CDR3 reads CASSDLGGNSYEQYF. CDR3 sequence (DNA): TGCGCCAGCAGTGACCTCGGGGGAAACTCCTACGAGCAGTACTTC.

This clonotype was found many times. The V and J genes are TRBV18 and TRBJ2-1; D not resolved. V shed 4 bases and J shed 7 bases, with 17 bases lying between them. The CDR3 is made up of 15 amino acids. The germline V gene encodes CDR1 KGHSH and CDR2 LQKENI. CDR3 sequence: CASSLDRSWNNEQFF. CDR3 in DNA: TGTGCCAGCTCACTTGACCGGAGCTGGAATAATGAGCAGTTCTTC.

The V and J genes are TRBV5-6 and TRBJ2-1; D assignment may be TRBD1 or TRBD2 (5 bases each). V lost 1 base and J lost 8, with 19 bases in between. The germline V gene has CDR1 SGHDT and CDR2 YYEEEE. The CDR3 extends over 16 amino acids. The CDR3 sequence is CASSLRGSVEGHEQFF. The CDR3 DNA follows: TGTGCCAGCAGCTTGAGGGGTAGCGTTGAGGGCCATGAGCAGTTCTTC.

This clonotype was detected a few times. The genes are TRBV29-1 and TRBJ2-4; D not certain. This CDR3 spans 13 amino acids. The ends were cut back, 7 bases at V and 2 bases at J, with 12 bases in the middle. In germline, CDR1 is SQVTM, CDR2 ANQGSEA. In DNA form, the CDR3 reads TGCAGCGGACTTGGGATGACCAAAAACATTCAGTACTTC. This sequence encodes CSGLGMTKNIQYF. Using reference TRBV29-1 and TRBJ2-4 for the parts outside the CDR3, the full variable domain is SAVISQKPSRDICQRGTSLTIQCQVDSQVTMMFWYRQQPGQSLTLIATANQGSEATYESGFVIDKFPISRPNLTFSTLTVSNMSPEDSSIYLCSGLGMTKNIQYFGAGTRLSVL.

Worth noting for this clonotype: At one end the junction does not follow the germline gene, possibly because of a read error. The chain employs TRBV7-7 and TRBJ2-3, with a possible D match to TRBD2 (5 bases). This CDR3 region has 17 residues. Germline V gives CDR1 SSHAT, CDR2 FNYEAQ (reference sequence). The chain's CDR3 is CASSLVAAEYLTDTQYF. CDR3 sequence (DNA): TGTGCTAGCAGCTTAGTCGCAGCGGAGTACCTCACAGATACGCAGTATTTT. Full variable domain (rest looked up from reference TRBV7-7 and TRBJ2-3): GAGVSQSPRYKVTKRGQDVTLRCDPISSHATLYWYQQALGQGPEFLTYFNYEAQPDKSGLPSDRFSAERPEGSISTLTIQRTEQRDSAMYRCASSLVAAEYLTDTQYFGPGTRLTVL.

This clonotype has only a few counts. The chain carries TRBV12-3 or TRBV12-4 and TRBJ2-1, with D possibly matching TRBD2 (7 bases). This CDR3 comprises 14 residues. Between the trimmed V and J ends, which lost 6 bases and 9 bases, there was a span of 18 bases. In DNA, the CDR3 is TGTGCCAGCAGGACCCGGGGGGCGAGGGGTGAGCAGTTCTTC. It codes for CASRTRGARGEQFF.

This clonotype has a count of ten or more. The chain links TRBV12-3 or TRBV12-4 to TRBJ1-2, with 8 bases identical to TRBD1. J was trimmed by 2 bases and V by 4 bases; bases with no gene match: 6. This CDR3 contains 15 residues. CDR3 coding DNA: TGTGCCAGCAGTTCCCGCGACAGGGGCAACTATGGCTACACCTTC. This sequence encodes CASSSRDRGNYGYTF.

CDR3 in DNA: TGTGCCAGCAGGGACGGAATTTACGAGCAGTACTTC. This codes for CASRDGIYEQYF. The chain combines TRBV2 with TRBJ2-7; D is uncertain. This CDR3 is built from 12 residues. The germline CDR1 and CDR2 sequences are SNHLY and FYNNEI. Trimming cost V 6 bases and J 4 bases, with 10 bases left between them.

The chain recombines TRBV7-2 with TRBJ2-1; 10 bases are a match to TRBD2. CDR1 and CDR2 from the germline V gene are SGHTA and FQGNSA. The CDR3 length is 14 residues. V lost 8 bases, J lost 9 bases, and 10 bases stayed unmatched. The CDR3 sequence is CASALPAGGSEQFF. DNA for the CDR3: TGTGCCAGCGCTCTCCCAGCGGGGGGGTCTGAGCAGTTCTTC.

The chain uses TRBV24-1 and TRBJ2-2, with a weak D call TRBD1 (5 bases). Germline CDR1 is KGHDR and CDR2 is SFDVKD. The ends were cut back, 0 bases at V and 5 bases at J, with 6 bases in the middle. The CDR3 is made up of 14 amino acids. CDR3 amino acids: CATSDLRGTGELFF. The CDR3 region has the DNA TGTGCCACCAGTGATTTGAGGGGAACCGGGGAGCTGTTTTTT.